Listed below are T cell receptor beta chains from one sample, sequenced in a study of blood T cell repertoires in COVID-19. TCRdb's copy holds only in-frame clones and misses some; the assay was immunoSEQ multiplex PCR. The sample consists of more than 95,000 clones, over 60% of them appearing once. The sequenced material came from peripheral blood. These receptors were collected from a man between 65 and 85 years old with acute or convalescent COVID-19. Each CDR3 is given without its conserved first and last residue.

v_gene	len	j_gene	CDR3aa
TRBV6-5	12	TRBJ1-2	ASSYEGNRGGYT
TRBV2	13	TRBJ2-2	ASSDAGMNTGELF
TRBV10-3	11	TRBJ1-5	ATCETGVQPQH
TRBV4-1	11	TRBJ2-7	ASSQDPLAGQY
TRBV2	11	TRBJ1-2	ATTRDRNYGYT
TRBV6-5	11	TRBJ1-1	ASSYWTDTEAF
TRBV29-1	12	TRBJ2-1	SVQRGGQYNEQF
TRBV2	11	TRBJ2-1	ASSAQGTDEQF
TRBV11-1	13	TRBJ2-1	ASSTDWRPYNEQF
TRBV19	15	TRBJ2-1	ASSKSGTSGRNGEQF
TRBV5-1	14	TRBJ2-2	ASSPPGTGNLGELF
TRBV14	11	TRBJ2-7	ASSWDRNYEQY
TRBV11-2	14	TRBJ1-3	ASSRGQGVLGNTIY
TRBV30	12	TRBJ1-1	AWSVGGRNTEAF
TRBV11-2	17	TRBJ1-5	ASSLVSRQGVVFVQPQH
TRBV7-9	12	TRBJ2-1	ASSPGSRGNEQF
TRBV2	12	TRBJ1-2	ASSGQGSDYGYT
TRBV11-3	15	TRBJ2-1	ASNGGRGTGSDGEQF
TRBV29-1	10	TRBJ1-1	SVTGGVTEAF
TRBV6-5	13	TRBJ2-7	ASSPPNRGSYEQY
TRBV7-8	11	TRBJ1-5	ASSLVGVGSQH
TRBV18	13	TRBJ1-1	ASSQTGAQDTEAF
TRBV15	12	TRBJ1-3	ATSKTSSGNTIY
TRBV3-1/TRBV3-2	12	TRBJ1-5	ASSQGQGWQPQH
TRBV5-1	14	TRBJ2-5	ASSLGLAGFRETQY
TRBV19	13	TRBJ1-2	ASSTPLGANYGYT
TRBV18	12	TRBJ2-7	ASSPAQGAYEQY
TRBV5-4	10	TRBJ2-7	ASSTSGYEQY